This T cell receptor beta chain emerged from a study of beta chain features in type 1 diabetes. The CDR3 spans 14 residues. Germline CDR1 SGHTA, CDR2 FQGNSA. Trimming left V 5 bases short and J 7 bases short, with 14 bases between. Expressed TCRB transcripts were sequenced because the isolated RNA had all been reverse transcribed beforehand. Here immunoSEQ multiplex PCR was the method, and the copy in TCRdb shows in-frame clones only, minus some. This table has 300,000 to 350,000 clones, around 8% appearing once. This clone was seen more than once but under ten times. The origin of this receptor is a woman between 18 and 29 years old in good health. The source material was central memory CD4+ T cells from blood. J is TRBJ2-2 and V is TRBV7-2, with TRBD1 as a possible D gene (5 bases). CDR3 residues: CASSLVGANGELFF. The CDR3 region has the DNA TGTGCCAGCAGCCTTGTAGGGGCTAACGGGGAGCTGTTTTTT.